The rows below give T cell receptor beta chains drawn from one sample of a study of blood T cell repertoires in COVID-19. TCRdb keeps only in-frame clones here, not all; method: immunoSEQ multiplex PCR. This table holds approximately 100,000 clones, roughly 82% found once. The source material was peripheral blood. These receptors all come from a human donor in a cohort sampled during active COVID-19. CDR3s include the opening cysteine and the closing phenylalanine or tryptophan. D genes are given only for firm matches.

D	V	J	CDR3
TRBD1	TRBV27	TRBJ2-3	CASSLIQGADTQYF
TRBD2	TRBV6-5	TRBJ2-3	CASSPVAGIGDTQYF
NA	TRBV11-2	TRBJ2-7	CASSSTLYEQYF
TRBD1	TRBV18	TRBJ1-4	CASSPFRDRELFDEKLFF
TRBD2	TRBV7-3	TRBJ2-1	CASSYGLAGDNEQFF
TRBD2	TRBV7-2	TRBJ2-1	CASSPGLAGSNEQFF
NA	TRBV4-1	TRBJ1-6	CASSQAGPAGAPLHF
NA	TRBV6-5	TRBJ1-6	CASSLLQGIDSPLHF
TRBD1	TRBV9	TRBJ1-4	CASSAGTGVIEKLFF
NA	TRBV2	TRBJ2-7	CASSDGLVYEQYF
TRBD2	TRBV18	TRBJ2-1	CASSREISGGTYNEQFF
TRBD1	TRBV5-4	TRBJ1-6	CASSSAGGSYNSPLHF
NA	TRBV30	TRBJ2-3	CAWSGGVEDTQYF
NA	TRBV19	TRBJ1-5	CASTLWASYRSNQPQHF
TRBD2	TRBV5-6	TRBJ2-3	CASSLGVAGGRDTQYF
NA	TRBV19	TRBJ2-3	CASGRATDTQYF
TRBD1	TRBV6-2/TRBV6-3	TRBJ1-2	CASSTGTGVLVGDGYTF
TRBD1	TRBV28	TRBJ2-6	CASSRQGGSSGANVLTF
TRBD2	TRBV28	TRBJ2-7	CATRRGGSSYEQYF
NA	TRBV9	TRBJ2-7	CASSVGTGSSYEQYF
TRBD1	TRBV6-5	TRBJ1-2	CASGLQGDLYGYTF
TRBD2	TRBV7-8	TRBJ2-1	CASSSPGTSGRDEQFF
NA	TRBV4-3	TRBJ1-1	CASSPGHNTEAFF
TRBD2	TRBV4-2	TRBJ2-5	CASSQEGLAGGRETQYF
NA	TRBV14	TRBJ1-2	CASSQPGKDYGYTF
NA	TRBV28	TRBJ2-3	CASLIGGRNTDTQYF
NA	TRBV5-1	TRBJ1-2	CASSLDRDTYGYTF
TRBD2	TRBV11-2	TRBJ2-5	CASSPLAGVYETQYF
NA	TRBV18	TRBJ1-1	CASSVRQRNTEAFF
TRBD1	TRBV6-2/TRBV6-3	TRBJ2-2	CASSYSQGAPTGELFF
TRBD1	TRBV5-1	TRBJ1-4	CASSPGQLNEKLFF
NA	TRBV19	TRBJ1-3	CASLRAGGNTIYF
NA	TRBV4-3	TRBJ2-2	CASSQGVTGTGELFF
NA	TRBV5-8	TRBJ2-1	CASSARVHEQFF
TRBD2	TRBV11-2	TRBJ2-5	CASSSEGRAQETQYF
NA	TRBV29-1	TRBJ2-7	CSVVSQGWPYEQYF
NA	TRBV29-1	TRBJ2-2	CSVAGIRGAKTGELFF